This T cell receptor (beta chain) derives from a study of T cell repertoires in cytomegalovirus infection. Overall study: Public TCR beta signatures indicated both CMV infection and matching HLA type. Study-level results: Public TCR beta family frequency separated CMV-and-HLA carriers, including in an independent cohort. HLA-C-restricted CMV-specific TCR beta clonotypes were dominant in the ex vivo response.

Using its own MiXCR run on the reads, TCRdb lists one record per CDR3 protein. Here the sample spans 350,000 to 450,000 distinct CDR3 sequences, approximately 18% being singletons. This clonotype was observed many times. The target antigen is unknown. Germline V gives CDR1 MNHEY, CDR2 SVGEGT. With 2 bases removed from V and 4 bases from J, the gap between germline ends came to 11 bases. CDR3 length: 14 residues. The chain carries TRBV6-2 or TRBV6-3 and TRBJ2-5, with D unresolved. Source material: PBMCs. This TCR was sampled from a human donor in good health (CMV status not recorded). Some clones in this sample may be carry-over from other donors' samples. In DNA, the CDR3 is TGTGCCAGCAGTTACCCAGACTTGGGAGAGACCCAGTACTTC. Protein sequence: CASSYPDLGETQYF.